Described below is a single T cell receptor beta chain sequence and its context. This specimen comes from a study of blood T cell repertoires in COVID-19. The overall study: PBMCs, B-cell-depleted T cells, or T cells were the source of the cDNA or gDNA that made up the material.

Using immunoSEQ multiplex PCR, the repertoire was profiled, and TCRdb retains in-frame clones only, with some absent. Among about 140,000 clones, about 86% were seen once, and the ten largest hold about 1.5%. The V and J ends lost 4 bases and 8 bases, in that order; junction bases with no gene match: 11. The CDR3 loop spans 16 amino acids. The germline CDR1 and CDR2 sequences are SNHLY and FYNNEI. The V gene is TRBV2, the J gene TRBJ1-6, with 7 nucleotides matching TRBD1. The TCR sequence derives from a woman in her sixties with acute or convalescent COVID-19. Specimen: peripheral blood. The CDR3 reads CASSAPGGRGDSPLHF. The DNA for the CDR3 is TGTGCCAGCAGTGCGCCCGGGGGCAGGGGGGATTCACCCCTCCACTTT.